These 18 T cell receptor beta chains originate from one sample sequenced in a study of CD8 T cells in Susac syndrome. A quantity of about 0.5 to 1 ug RNA underwent reverse transcription using random hexamers. A single record per CDR3 protein comes from TCRdb applying MiXCR to the immunoSEQ multiplex PCR reads. The sample has some 200,000 distinct CDR3 sequences; about 95% are singletons. Sequenced: CD4+ T cells from PBMCs. The receptors here all came from a human donor in good health.

The rearrangement links TRBV9 to TRBJ2-1; 10 nucleotides agree with TRBD2. CDR3 length: 16 amino acids. Per the germline V gene, CDR1 is SGDLS and CDR2 is YYNGEE. The J segment lost 8 bases and the V segment lost 0 bases, leaving 8 bases of the junction unmatched. The CDR3 spells CASSVASSGSLHEQFF. CDR3 DNA: TGTGCCAGCAGCGTAGCTTCTAGCGGGAGTTTACATGAGCAGTTCTTC.

V gene TRBV30 combines with J gene TRBJ2-7; perhaps TRBD2 as D (6 bases). V lost 5 bases, J lost 1 base, and 12 bases lay in between. The CDR3 has 13 amino acids. CDR1 GTSNPN and CDR2 SVGIG come from the germline V gene (reference sequence). DNA for the CDR3: TGTGCCTGGGCTCAGGGAGGTTCCTACGAGCAGTACTTC. Its translation is CAWAQGGSYEQYF.

The chain employs TRBV7-6 and TRBJ2-7; 9 bases match TRBD1. The CDR3 covers 14 residues. The trim removed 2 bases at V and 3 bases at J, leaving 2 bases unmatched. Germline assignment: CDR1 SGHVS and CDR2 FNYEAQ. The CDR3 region has the DNA TGTGCCAGCAGCTTATTGGGACAGGGCTACGAGCAGTACTTC. It specifies CASSLLGQGYEQYF.

The J gene is TRBJ2-7, the V gene TRBV28; 9 bases are a match to TRBD2. V shed 7 bases and J 2 bases; nucleotides not matched to a gene: 12. The CDR3 length is 16 residues. Germline CDR1 is MDHEN and CDR2 is SYDVKM. DNA for the CDR3: TGTGCCAGCACCCTCCGTAGCGGGAGTGGAACCTACGAGCAGTACTTC. Translating gives CASTLRSGSGTYEQYF.

This chain joins TRBV9 and TRBJ2-1; 8 bases line up with TRBD2. V lost 0 bases and J lost 12; bases outside the gene matches: 11. CDR1 is SGDLS and CDR2 is YYNGEE in the germline V gene. This CDR3 comprises 15 residues. In DNA form, the CDR3 reads TGTGCCAGCAGCGTAGCCGGGAGGGGCGGGAGTTGGCAGTTCTTC. The encoded protein is CASSVAGRGGSWQFF.

The chain links TRBV20-1 to TRBJ2-4; no reliable D call. Germline CDR1 DFQATT, CDR2 SNEGSKA (reference sequence). The length of the CDR3 is 13 residues. V lost 0 bases and J lost 4, with 7 bases in between. The CDR3, as DNA: TGCAGTGCTAGAGATATAGCAAAAAACATTCAGTACTTC. This gives the protein CSARDIAKNIQYF.

Notes on this clonotype: The junction differs from germline at one of its ends, possibly a read error. This chain uses TRBV12-3 or TRBV12-4 with TRBJ1-4; D is unclear. The CDR3 has 14 amino acids. CDR3 residues: CASSFGTTDEKLFF. CDR3 DNA sequence: TGTGCCAGCAGTTTTGGAACAACTGATGAAAAACTGTTTTTT.

This rearrangement joins TRBV19 to TRBJ2-6; unclear D gene. The germline V gene has CDR1 LNHDA and CDR2 SQIVND (reference sequence). There are 17 residues in the CDR3. Deletions cut 0 bases from V and 1 base from J, with 10 bases between. The CDR3 here is CASSIDLLRSGANVLTF. In DNA, the CDR3 is TGTGCCAGTAGTATAGATCTCCTAAGGTCTGGGGCCAACGTCCTGACTTTC.

For the CDR3, the DNA is TGTGCCAGCAGTTTGCACTCAACCCGGGACAGGGGGTCCTACGAGCAGTACTTC. It yields the protein CASSLHSTRDRGSYEQYF. The chain couples TRBV27 to TRBJ2-7; 11 bases fit TRBD1. After removal of 3 bases from V and 1 base from J, the junction contained 11 bases not matched to a gene. Per germline, CDR1 MNHEY and CDR2 SMNVEV (reference sequence). CDR3 size: 18 residues.

The V and J genes are TRBV29-1 and TRBJ2-1; no definite D call. The CDR3 extends over 13 amino acids. V lost 4 bases to trimming and J lost 2 bases, with 9 bases between them. Per germline, CDR1 SQVTM and CDR2 ANQGSEA. Here the CDR3 reads CSVGRVPYNEQFF. CDR3 in DNA: TGCAGCGTTGGGCGTGTCCCCTACAATGAGCAGTTCTTC.

The rearrangement joins TRBV7-2 to TRBJ2-7; 7 positions match TRBD2. This CDR3 has 14 amino acids. With V trimmed by 3 bases and J by 2 bases, 4 bases remained unmatched. Germline V gene sequence: CDR1 SGHTA, CDR2 FQGNSA. CDR3 in DNA: TGTGCCAGCAGCTTCAGCGGGACGCCCTACGAGCAGTACTTC. Amino acid sequence: CASSFSGTPYEQYF.

CDR3 sequence reads: CASSLTGSADGDTQYF. For the CDR3, the DNA is TGTGCCAGCAGCTTAACGGGTAGCGCGGACGGAGATACGCAGTATTTT. This sequence joins TRBV7-3 and TRBJ2-3; D is perhaps TRBD2 (5 bases). Germline V gene lookup returns CDR1 SGHTA and CDR2 FQGTGA. V lost 0 bases to trimming and J lost 5 bases, with 15 bases between them. The CDR3 loop spans 16 amino acids.

The chain couples TRBV7-3 to TRBJ2-3, with TRBD2 identical over 10 bases. The CDR3 covers 14 residues. V lost 5 bases, J lost 6 bases, and 5 bases stayed unmatched. From germline, CDR1 is SGHTA and CDR2 FQGTGA. The CDR3 is CASSLSGRGDTQYF. In DNA form, the CDR3 reads TGTGCCAGCAGCCTCAGCGGGAGGGGGGATACGCAGTATTTT.

The chain has TRBV20-1 and TRBJ2-2, with TRBD2 identical over 10 bases. In germline, CDR1 is DFQATT, CDR2 SNEGSKA (reference sequence). The trim removed 0 bases at V and 4 bases at J, leaving 11 bases unmatched. This CDR3 region has 18 residues. CDR3 nucleotides: TGCAGTGCTAGAGATGAAGGAGCCGGGACTAGCGTCACCGGGGAGCTGTTTTTT. The encoded protein is CSARDEGAGTSVTGELFF.

This chain connects TRBV30 to TRBJ2-6, with D uncertain. The CDR3 sequence is 14 residues long. CDR1 is GTSNPN, CDR2 SVGIG, per germline (reference sequence). Trimming left V 4 bases short and J 2 bases short, with 9 bases between. The chain's CDR3 is CAWTHLPGANVLTF. As DNA, the CDR3 is TGTGCCTGGACCCACCTCCCTGGGGCCAACGTCCTGACTTTC.

The V gene is TRBV9, the J gene TRBJ2-7; 8 nucleotides line up with TRBD1. Germline V lookup: CDR1 SGDLS, CDR2 YYNGEE. This CDR3 spans 16 amino acids. With V trimmed by 0 bases and J by 4 bases, 9 bases remained unmatched. The CDR3 is CASSVGPRTGLYEQYF. The CDR3 nucleotides are TGTGCCAGCAGCGTAGGGCCCCGGACAGGGCTGTACGAGCAGTACTTC.

V is TRBV15 and J is TRBJ2-3, with D possibly called TRBD1 or TRBD2 (5 bases each). CDR3 length: 14 residues. Trimming took off 3 bases at V and 0 bases at J, with 7 bases between the two ends. Germline values: CDR1 LNHNV, CDR2 YYDKDF (reference sequence). CDR3 region: CATSSGDSTDTQYF. DNA of the CDR3: TGTGCCACCAGCAGTGGGGACAGCACAGATACGCAGTATTTT.

The rearrangement links TRBV27 to TRBJ2-3; unclear D gene. This CDR3 comprises 13 residues. Germline CDR1 is MNHEY and CDR2 is SMNVEV (reference sequence). V lost 5 bases and J 6 bases, leaving 12 bases between the germline ends. CDR3 protein: CASSMTRGDTQYF. In DNA form, the CDR3 reads TGTGCCAGCAGTATGACGCGAGGCGATACGCAGTATTTT.